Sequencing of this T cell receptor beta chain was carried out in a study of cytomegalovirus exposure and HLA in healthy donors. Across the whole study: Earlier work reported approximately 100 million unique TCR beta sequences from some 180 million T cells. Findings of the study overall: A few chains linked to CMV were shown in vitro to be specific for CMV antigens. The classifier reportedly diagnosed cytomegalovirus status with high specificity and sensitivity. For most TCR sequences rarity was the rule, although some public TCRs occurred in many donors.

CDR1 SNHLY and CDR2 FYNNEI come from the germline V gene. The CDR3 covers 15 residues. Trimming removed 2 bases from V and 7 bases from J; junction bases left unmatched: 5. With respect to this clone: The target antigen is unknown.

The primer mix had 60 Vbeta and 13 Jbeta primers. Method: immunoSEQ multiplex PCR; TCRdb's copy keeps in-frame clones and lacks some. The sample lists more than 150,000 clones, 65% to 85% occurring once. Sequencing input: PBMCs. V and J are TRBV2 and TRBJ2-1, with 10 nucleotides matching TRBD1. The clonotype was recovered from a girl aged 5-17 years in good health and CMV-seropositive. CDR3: CASSEIDRGRNEQFF. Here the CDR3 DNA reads TGTGCCAGCAGTGAAATTGACAGGGGGCGAAATGAGCAGTTCTTC. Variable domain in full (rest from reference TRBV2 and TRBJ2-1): EPEVTQTPSHQVTQMGQEVILRCVPISNHLYFYWYRQILGQKVEFLVSFYNNEISEKSEIFDDQFSVERPDGSNFTLKIRSTKLEDSAMYFCASSEIDRGRNEQFFGPGTRLTVL.